What follows describes a single T cell receptor beta chain. Which antigen it targets is not known. The sample holds no much larger clone one base away, and base qualities are not on file. Libraries came from the immunoSEQ multiplex PCR assay. As stored in TCRdb, this immuneACCESS dataset retains in-frame rearrangements with V and J assigned. A fraction of the clones does not appear; measured against another copy, unresolved V genes explain less than half of the discrepancy, and the remainder lacks a known reason. A total of approximately 20,000 clones appear in this sample, 80% to 85% of them only once. The ten largest clones capture roughly 24% of the sample. The CDR3, cysteine through phenylalanine, is 13 amino acids long. The retained sequence is limited to the CDR3, 39 bases, with the frame set at the first base. CDR1 and CDR2 (GTSNPN, SVGIG) derive from the germline V gene (reference sequence). The V end loses 5 bases and the J end loses 1 base, and a stretch of 8 bases separates them.

This sample is drawn from a study of control samples from healthy donors and cancer patients (dated by TCRdb to the early 2020s). The chain uses TRBV30 and TRBJ2-2, with no confident D gene call. This TCR was sampled from a man aged 55 to 69 with colorectal cancer. Sequences were obtained from PBMCs. The CDR3 corresponds to CAWGYGNTGELFF. The sequenced DNA is TGTGCCTGGGGTTACGGGAACACCGGGGAGCTGTTTTTT.